This T cell receptor beta chain is drawn from a study of blood T cell repertoires in COVID-19. Study overall: Collection of acute and convalescent COVID-19 samples took place in the United States, Italy and Spain.

The CDR3 covers 16 residues. After removal of 2 bases from V and 0 bases from J, the junction contained 3 bases not matched to a gene. The germline gives CDR1 SGHDT, CDR2 YYEEEE. Method: immunoSEQ multiplex PCR; TCRdb's copy keeps in-frame clones and lacks some. The table includes 130,000 or so clones, more than 70% detected once. A single count supports this clone. This receptor was identified in a man in his sixties with acute or convalescent COVID-19. The sequencing input was peripheral blood. V is TRBV5-6 and J is TRBJ1-4; TRBD1 matches 8 bases. The CDR3 nucleotides read TGTGCCAGCAGCTTCGACAGGGGCGCAACTAATGAAAAACTGTTTTTT. Translating it yields CASSFDRGATNEKLFF.